Shown below are 11 T cell receptor beta chains from a single sample sequenced in a study of shared T cell receptors in the human thymus. Using immunoSEQ multiplex PCR, the repertoire was profiled, and TCRdb retains in-frame clones only, with some absent. The repertoire holds almost 550,000 clones, about 84% seen once, with around 0.013% in the top ten. The same sample was also used in a study of human thymus T cells.

Sequencing used thymocytes. These receptors originate from a boy under three years old with a congenital heart defect.

In DNA form, the CDR3 reads TGTGCCAGCAGTGTAGTGACAGAAACCTACAATGAGCAGTTCTTC. Translation: CASSVVTETYNEQFF. This chain uses TRBV2 with TRBJ2-1, with a weak D call TRBD1 (5 bases). Per germline, CDR1 SNHLY and CDR2 FYNNEI. Trimming pared 4 bases from V and 2 bases from J, leaving 12 bases between. The CDR3 has 15 residues.

This chain links TRBV18 with TRBJ2-1; no definite D call. The CDR3 sequence is 16 residues long. Germline V gives CDR1 KGHSH, CDR2 LQKENI. The V end lost 5 bases, the J end lost 2 bases, and 16 bases lay between the germline ends. Here the CDR3 reads CASSSKRGPAYNEQFF. CDR3 DNA: TGTGCCAGCTCATCCAAGCGAGGCCCTGCCTACAATGAGCAGTTCTTC.

This sequence joins TRBV2 and TRBJ1-5; possibly TRBD1 for D (6 bases). CDR1 is SNHLY and CDR2 is FYNNEI in the germline V gene. The V and J ends lost 6 bases and 0 bases respectively, with 9 bases between them. The CDR3 consists of 14 residues. CDR3 nucleotide sequence: TGTGCCAGCAGCAGAGGGGGTAGCAATCAGCCCCAGCATTTT. Its translation: CASSRGGSNQPQHF.

This clone appeared a few times. V usage is TRBV27 and J usage is TRBJ2-7; D gene uncertain. The V gene's germline CDR1 is MNHEY and CDR2 SMNVEV (reference sequence). The CDR3 has 14 amino acids. V was trimmed by 2 bases and J by 6 bases, leaving 14 bases between them. CDR3 sequence: CASSLGGRSREQYF. The CDR3 DNA follows: TGTGCCAGCAGTTTAGGTGGTCGTAGCCGCGAGCAGTACTTC.

The chain links TRBV15 to TRBJ1-4; possibly TRBD1 for D (5 bases). Deletions cut 0 bases from V and 13 bases from J, with 12 bases between. The CDR3 is 13 residues long. CDR1 and CDR2 (germline): LNHNV, YYDKDF (reference sequence). Here the CDR3 reads CATSREQVRGLFF. DNA for the CDR3: TGTGCCACCAGCAGAGAGCAAGTAAGGGGACTGTTTTTT.

This clone has a handful of counts. V gene TRBV25-1 combines with J gene TRBJ2-7; D perhaps matches TRBD2 (5 bases). This CDR3 is 16 amino acids long. Between the trimmed V and J ends, which lost 5 bases and 6 bases, there was a span of 23 bases. Looked up from germline, CDR1 is MGHDK and CDR2 is SYGVNS. CDR3 in DNA: TGTGCCAGCAGTAGTCCGGAAACTAGTACGATCGGCGAGCAGTACTTC. Its translation: CASSSPETSTIGEQYF.

In this sample, this clone turned up a few times. The chain uses TRBV5-6 and TRBJ2-7; 9 bases fit TRBD2. The CDR3 contains 14 residues. The germline V gene has CDR1 SGHDT and CDR2 YYEEEE. With 0 bases clipped from V and 5 bases from J, the junction kept 3 bases outside the gene matches. The CDR3 region is CASSLEAGGNEQYF. The CDR3 nucleotides read TGTGCCAGCAGCTTGGAAGCGGGAGGAAACGAGCAGTACTTC.

The chain combines TRBV27 with TRBJ2-5, with TRBD2 matching 11 bases. This CDR3 comprises 12 residues. Germline CDR1 reads MNHEY; CDR2 reads SMNVEV (reference sequence). Germline trimming cut 4 bases from V and 10 bases from J; bases unmatched to any gene: 2. The CDR3 loop reads CASSSTSGSQYF. CDR3 sequence (DNA): TGTGCCAGCAGTTCAACTAGCGGGAGCCAGTACTTC.

The rearrangement uses TRBV27 and TRBJ1-5; the D gene is possibly TRBD1 (5 bases). This CDR3 is built from 16 residues. The germline V gene encodes CDR1 MNHEY and CDR2 SMNVEV (reference sequence). Trimming pared 2 bases from V and 3 bases from J, leaving 14 bases between. The CDR3 DNA is TGTGCCAGCAGTTTAGGGGCCCCCAGGTCCAATCAGCCCCAGCATTTT. It translates to CASSLGAPRSNQPQHF.

The chain employs TRBV27 and TRBJ1-1; D is possibly TRBD1 (5 bases). The V gene lost 3 bases and the J gene lost 0 bases, with 14 bases spanning the gap. Germline V CDR1 and CDR2: MNHEY, SMNVEV (reference sequence). This CDR3 spans 16 amino acids. The CDR3 coding sequence is TGTGCCAGCAGTTTGGGGGAGGAACAGATGAACACTGAAGCTTTCTTT. Encoded protein: CASSLGEEQMNTEAFF.

Only a few counts were recorded for this clone. The chain links TRBV28 to TRBJ1-1, with 7 bases fitting TRBD1. The CDR3 is made up of 15 amino acids. The junction had 6 bases not matched to a gene; V was cut back by 4 bases and J by 1 base. The V gene's germline CDR1 is MDHEN and CDR2 SYDVKM. The CDR3 DNA is TGTGCCAGCAGTTCCCGACAGGGACCGAACACTGAAGCTTTCTTT. Residues: CASSSRQGPNTEAFF.